Presented here are 24 T cell receptor beta chains from one specimen sequenced in a study of long-term antiretroviral therapy in people with HIV. The assay, immunoSEQ v3.0, was run at survey level. Clones were sequenced by immunoSEQ multiplex PCR, and TCRdb holds only the in-frame ones, with some missing. The sample lists tens of thousands of clones; roughly 94% were seen once. Sequenced here: unsorted PBMCs, sampled 5.3 years after starting antiretroviral therapy. The origin of the receptors is a man over 45 with HIV.

V gene TRBV21-1 combines with J gene TRBJ2-2; the DNA was not used to check the table's D call, TRBD1. TRBV21-1 is shown as a pseudogene. This CDR3 contains 17 residues. CDR3 in DNA: TGTGCCAGCAGCAGCAGTCGGAAGGGGACGAACACCGGGGAGCTGTTTTTT. Its protein is CASSSSRKGTNTGELFF.

This clone was counted a single time. V and J are TRBV11-2 and TRBJ2-7, with 9 bases that match TRBD1. V lost 5 bases, J lost 2 bases, and 4 bases stayed unmatched. This CDR3 comprises 14 residues. The V gene's germline CDR1 is SGHAT and CDR2 FQNNGV. The CDR3 DNA reads as TGTGCCAGCAGCAGGGACAGGGTTGCCTACGAGCAGTACTTC. Its translation is CASSRDRVAYEQYF.

The chain uses TRBV11-3 and TRBJ2-1; 10 bases line up with TRBD2. Germline V gene data show CDR1 as SGHNT and CDR2 as YENEEA. Trimming at V came to 1 base and at J to 5 bases, leaving 2 bases not matched to a gene. CDR3 length equals 15 residues. The CDR3 sequence: CASSLVGLANNEQFF. Here the CDR3 DNA reads TGTGCCAGCAGCTTAGTGGGACTAGCGAACAATGAGCAGTTCTTC.

This chain uses TRBV19 with TRBJ1-2; D ambiguous. Trimming took 10 bases from V and 5 from J, leaving 20 bases between them. Germline CDR1 reads LNHDA; CDR2 reads SQIVND (reference sequence). This CDR3 comprises 14 residues. The CDR3 DNA reads TGTGCCATTCTAACGTCGCGACACCCTTATGGCTACACCTTC. As protein: CAILTSRHPYGYTF.

As DNA, the CDR3 is TGTGCCAGCAGTTCGGGACCCGGCGAGCAGTACTTC. It specifies CASSSGPGEQYF. The V call is TRBV27, the J call TRBJ2-7; either TRBD1 or TRBD2 may supply D (5 bases each). Germline CDR1 reads MNHEY; CDR2 reads SMNVEV (reference sequence). The CDR3 consists of 12 residues. Trimming stripped 4 bases from V and 6 bases from J, with 10 bases between.

The chain is built from TRBV6-5 and TRBJ1-4; D perhaps matches TRBD1 (5 bases). Trimming pared 1 base from V and 4 bases from J, leaving 10 bases between. This CDR3 is built from 15 residues. From germline, CDR1 is MNHEY and CDR2 SVGAGI. CDR3 sequence: CASSYFRGDNEKLFF. The CDR3, as DNA: TGTGCCAGCAGTTACTTCCGGGGGGATAATGAAAAACTGTTTTTT.

The chain carries TRBV19 and TRBJ1-4; 9 bases map to TRBD1. The CDR3 contains 12 residues. V was clipped by 3 bases and J by 10 bases; unmatched bases: 0. CDR1 and CDR2 from the germline V gene are LNHDA and SQIVND (reference sequence). Written as DNA, the CDR3 is TGTGCCAGTAGTATGGACAGGGGAAAACTGTTTTTT. This sequence encodes CASSMDRGKLFF.

J is TRBJ2-1 and V is TRBV5-6; 12 bases align to TRBD2. V lost 0 bases and J lost 8; bases outside the gene matches: 9. The V gene's germline CDR1 is SGHDT and CDR2 YYEEEE. This CDR3 has 17 amino acids. The CDR3 bases are TGTGCCAGCAGCTTGGGGGAGTTGAGACTAGCGGGGGATGAGCAGTTCTTC. Protein sequence: CASSLGELRLAGDEQFF.

The genes are TRBV19 and TRBJ1-4; TRBD1 matches 12 bases. Unmatched junction bases numbered 1, after V lost 3 bases and J lost 5 bases. CDR3 size: 15 residues. Germline-derived CDR1 and CDR2 are LNHDA and SQIVND (reference sequence). CDR3 sequence reads: CASSMGTGGNEKLFF. CDR3 DNA: TGTGCCAGTAGTATGGGGACAGGGGGCAATGAAAAACTGTTTTTT. The full variable domain, rest sourced from reference TRBV19 and TRBJ1-4, is DGGITQSPKYLFRKEGQNVTLSCEQNLNHDAMYWYRQDPGQGLRLIYYSQIVNDFQKGDIAEGYSVSREKKESFPLTVTSAQKNPTAFYLCASSMGTGGNEKLFFGSGTQLSVL.

V and J are TRBV5-1 and TRBJ2-3, with a tentative D call TRBD2 (5 bases). The CDR3 covers 12 residues. Germline loops: CDR1 SGHRS, CDR2 YFSETQ. Trimming cost V 0 bases and J 8 bases, with 7 bases left between them. CDR3 DNA sequence: TGCGCCAGCAGCTTGGATGAGGGTACGCAGTATTTT. Protein sequence: CASSLDEGTQYF.

This clone was detected only once. V and J are TRBV11-2 and TRBJ1-2, with D uncertain. Trimming stripped 5 bases from V and 2 bases from J, with 18 bases between. Germline V lookup: CDR1 SGHAT, CDR2 FQNNGV. This CDR3 has 16 amino acids. The CDR3 sequence is CASSNVHGSLNYGYTF. The CDR3 nucleotides are TGTGCCAGCAGCAACGTTCATGGGAGTTTAAACTATGGCTACACCTTC. Together with reference TRBV11-2 and TRBJ1-2, the CDR3 gives the full variable domain: EAGVAQSPRYKIIEKRQSVAFWCNPISGHATLYWYQQILGQGPKLLIQFQNNGVVDDSQLPKDRFSAERLKGVDSTLKIQPAKLEDSAVYLCASSNVHGSLNYGYTFGSGTRLTVV.

The chain recombines TRBV19 with TRBJ1-1, with D maybe TRBD1 (5 bases). In germline, CDR1 is LNHDA, CDR2 SQIVND (reference sequence). Trimming pared 2 bases from V and 1 base from J, leaving 8 bases between. CDR3 size: 14 residues. The CDR3 loop is CASSIPGRNTEAFF. The CDR3 DNA reads as TGTGCCAGTAGTATACCGGGGCGGAACACTGAAGCTTTCTTT.

The J gene is TRBJ2-7, the V gene TRBV18; possible D gene TRBD2, 7 bases. Germline V CDR1 and CDR2: KGHSH, LQKENI. This CDR3 contains 14 residues. V lost 6 bases, J lost 4 bases, and 16 bases lay in between. The CDR3 is CASSPEQGGYEQYF. The DNA for the CDR3 is TGTGCCAGCTCCCCCGAACAGGGAGGGTACGAGCAGTACTTC.

The chain links TRBV6-5 to TRBJ2-2; TRBD2 might be the D (7 bases). CDR1 and CDR2 (germline): MNHEY, SVGAGI. The CDR3 runs to 14 residues. V dropped 4 bases and J dropped 4 bases, with 10 bases sitting between them. The CDR3 spells CASSSRGLTGELFF. Written as DNA, the CDR3 is TGTGCCAGCAGTTCGCGGGGGCTCACCGGGGAGCTGTTTTTT.

In the case of this clone: One junction end disagrees with the germline gene, perhaps due to a read error. J is TRBJ1-1 and V is TRBV11-2, with no clear D. CDR1 and CDR2 from the germline V gene are SGHAT and FQNNGV. This CDR3 comprises 13 residues. The CDR3 reads CASSLDLNTEAFF. The CDR3 DNA follows: TGTGCCAGCAGCCTAGATCTGAACACTGAAGCTTTCTTT.

The V gene is TRBV19, the J gene TRBJ2-3, with unresolved D. V was cut by 3 bases and J by 4 bases, with 2 bases left in between. This CDR3 region has 11 residues. CDR1 is LNHDA, CDR2 SQIVND, per germline (reference sequence). In DNA form, the CDR3 reads TGTGCCAGTAGTATGGCAGATACGCAGTATTTT. Residues: CASSMADTQYF.

This clone was detected once. This sequence joins TRBV11-2 and TRBJ2-7; D is unresolved. There are 12 residues in the CDR3. Germline V gene data show CDR1 as SGHAT and CDR2 as FQNNGV. V was clipped by 3 bases and J by 7 bases, with 10 bases between them. CDR3 nucleotides: TGTGCCAGCAGCTTTTTTGGACCTGAGCAGTACTTC. It encodes CASSFFGPEQYF.

The rearrangement links TRBV28 to TRBJ1-6; D is ambiguous. Germline loops: CDR1 MDHEN, CDR2 SYDVKM. The CDR3 covers 13 residues. The germline V and J ends were trimmed by 2 bases and 8 bases, with 7 bases remaining between them. Written as DNA, the CDR3 is TGTGCCAGCAGTTTAGGTCAGGATTCACCCCTCCACTTT. Protein: CASSLGQDSPLHF.

The chain recombines TRBV7-9 with TRBJ1-5, with TRBD1 identical over 12 bases. With V trimmed by 4 bases and J by 6 bases, 4 bases remained unmatched. Per germline, CDR1 SEHNR and CDR2 FQNEAQ (reference sequence). The length of the CDR3 is 15 residues. As DNA, the CDR3 is TGTGCCAGCAGCTCGGGACAGGGGGCTTTTCAGCCCCAGCATTTT. It yields the protein CASSSGQGAFQPQHF. The variable domain in full, completed from reference TRBV7-9 and TRBJ1-5, reads DTGVSQNPRHKITKRGQNVTFRCDPISEHNRLYWYRQTLGQGPEFLTYFQNEAQLEKSRLLSDRFSAERPKGSFSTLEIQRTEQGDSAMYLCASSSGQGAFQPQHFGDGTRLSIL.

This clone was picked up one time. The chain recombines TRBV9 with TRBJ2-1, with 11 bases fitting TRBD2. With V trimmed by 2 bases and J by 3 bases, 1 base remained unmatched. CDR1 SGDLS and CDR2 YYNGEE come from the germline V gene. The length of the CDR3 is 15 residues. The CDR3 loop is CASSVSGGDYNEQFF. CDR3 bases: TGTGCCAGCAGCGTTAGCGGGGGGGACTACAATGAGCAGTTCTTC. Filled out from reference TRBV9 and TRBJ2-1, the complete variable domain reads DSGVTQTPKHLITATGQRVTLRCSPRSGDLSVYWYQQSLDQGLQFLIQYYNGEERAKGNILERFSAQQFPDLHSELNLSSLELGDSALYFCASSVSGGDYNEQFFGPGTRLTVL.

The chain uses TRBV7-6 and TRBJ2-3; possibly TRBD2 for D (7 bases). Trimming pared 4 bases from V and 7 bases from J, leaving 12 bases between. The CDR3 has 13 residues. Germline CDR1 is SGHVS and CDR2 is FNYEAQ. CDR3 sequence: CASSSGGPNTQYF. The CDR3 DNA reads as TGTGCCAGCAGCTCCGGGGGGCCGAATACGCAGTATTTT.

In its sample, this clone was seen a few times. This chain uses TRBV30 with TRBJ2-1, with a weak D call TRBD1 (6 bases). This CDR3 comprises 16 residues. With 3 bases removed from V and 0 bases from J, the gap between germline ends came to 15 bases. CDR1 is GTSNPN and CDR2 is SVGIG in the germline V gene (reference sequence). Written as DNA, the CDR3 is TGTGCCTGGAGAGATACAGGGACAAGCTCCTACAATGAGCAGTTCTTC. This translates into CAWRDTGTSSYNEQFF.

The V and J genes are TRBV14 and TRBJ2-7; TRBD1 matches 11 bases. Germline CDR1 is SGHDN and CDR2 is FVKESK. The CDR3 is 16 amino acids. Trimming removed 8 bases from V and 4 bases from J; junction bases left unmatched: 13. This CDR3 reads CASGKTWDRGKYEQYF. The CDR3 DNA reads as TGTGCCAGCGGTAAAACATGGGACAGGGGGAAATACGAGCAGTACTTC. The full variable domain, completed using reference TRBV14 and TRBJ2-7, is EAGVTQFPSHSVIEKGQTVTLRCDPISGHDNLYWYRRVMGKEIKFLLHFVKESKQDESGMPNNRFLAERTGGTYSTLKVQPAELEDSGVYFCASGKTWDRGKYEQYFGPGTRLTVT.

The chain carries TRBV5-1 and TRBJ1-1; 7 nucleotides match TRBD1. Germline V gives CDR1 SGHRS, CDR2 YFSETQ. V lost 5 bases to trimming and J lost 1 base; unmatched junction nucleotides: 11. The CDR3 extends over 16 amino acids. The chain's CDR3 is CASRYSWTGSNTEAFF. CDR3 coding DNA: TGCGCCAGCAGGTATTCCTGGACAGGTTCGAACACTGAAGCTTTCTTT.